A single sample gave rise to the 5 T cell receptor beta chains below, sequenced in a study of T cell clonality in common variable immunodeficiency. Some clones are missing from TCRdb's copy, which holds only in-frame ones; the method was immunoSEQ multiplex PCR. Observed in the sample are around 40,000 clones, none of them singletons. Source material: peripheral blood mononuclear cells. These TCRs come from a person between 18 and 70 years old in good health.

This clone appeared many times. The read ends 3 residues before the CDR3 terminus; that terminus is restored from the germline J gene. The chain has TRBV19 and TRBJ1-5, with a tentative D call TRBD1 (5 bases). The CDR3 totals 15 residues. CDR1 LNHDA and CDR2 SQIVND come from the germline V gene (reference sequence). V dropped 5 bases and J dropped 5 bases, with 16 bases sitting between them. The CDR3 protein is CASSPFGGSYQPQHF. The covered CDR3 bases are TGTGCCAGTAGTCCCTTTGGGGGGAGTTATCAGCCC.

This clone appeared many times. Read coverage stops 3 residues before the CDR3 terminus; the germline J gene supplies the remainder. The chain has TRBV30 and TRBJ2-7, with D tentatively TRBD1 or TRBD2 (5 bases each). Germline V gives CDR1 GTSNPN, CDR2 SVGIG (reference sequence). Trimming left V 2 bases short and J 5 bases short, with 7 bases between. The CDR3 has 11 residues. This CDR3 reads CAWSRGDEQYF. Incomplete CDR3 DNA: TGTGCCTGGAGTCGAGGGGACGAG.

At least ten counts were recorded for this clone. The read gets to within 3 residues of the CDR3 end, and the germline J gene fills in the rest. This chain connects TRBV30 to TRBJ1-1; D remains unclear. V gave up 7 bases and J gave up 6 bases, with 15 bases separating them. Germline loops: CDR1 GTSNPN, CDR2 SVGIG (reference sequence). CDR3 length equals 12 residues. The CDR3 DNA, read in part, is TGTGCCTCGCAAAAAGAAGGCCCTGAA. Its protein is CASQKEGPE. The entire CDR3 protein is CASQKEGPEAFF. Full variable domain (missing parts from reference TRBV30 and TRBJ1-1): SQTIHQWPATLVQPVGSPLSLECTVEGTSNPNLYWYRQAAGRGLQLLFYSVGIGQISSEVPQNLSASRPQDRQFILSSKKLLLSDSGFYLCASQKEGPEAFFGQGTRLTVV.

In its sample, this clone was seen many times. Sequencing ends 3 residues short of the CDR3 end; the germline J gene provides the rest. V is TRBV7-3 and J is TRBJ2-3; D may be TRBD2 (6 bases). The V end lost 0 bases, the J end lost 0 bases, and 7 bases lay between the germline ends. This CDR3 region has 15 residues. Germline V CDR1 and CDR2: SGHTA, FQGTGA. This CDR3 reads CASSLTSGSTDTQYF. CDR3 DNA, as far as it was read: TGTGCCAGCAGCTTAACAAGCGGGAGCACAGATACG.

This clone showed up many times. Sequencing ends 3 residues short of the CDR3 end; the germline J gene provides the rest. V and J are TRBV18 and TRBJ1-1; weak D call: TRBD1 (6 bases). Looked up from germline, CDR1 is KGHSH and CDR2 is LQKENI. The CDR3 is 16 residues long. Trimming took off 4 bases at V and 2 bases at J, with 17 bases between the two ends. CDR3 DNA, as far as it was read: TGTGCCAGCTCACGTGGTTCAGGGGCCCCTAACACTGAA. It specifies CASSRGSGAPNTE. The entire CDR3 protein reads CASSRGSGAPNTEAFF.